This T cell receptor beta chain emerged from a study of T cell responses to AZD1222 COVID-19 vaccine. TCRdb's table, derived via immunoSEQ multiplex PCR, lists solely in-frame clones and lacks some. The table records over 75,000 clones, roughly nine tenths of them present only once. Regarding the study as a whole: Spike-specific TCRs gained breadth and depth after people received two AZD1222 doses. The study sampled repertoires only after the peak T cell response. Per reports, nearly half of all spike-specific TCRs target regions that are unmutated in variants.

Germline lookup yields CDR1 GTSNPN and CDR2 SVGIG (reference sequence). There are 12 residues in the CDR3. The germline V and J ends were trimmed by 1 base and 2 bases, with 5 bases remaining between them. Some second doses came at about 4 weeks and others at about 12 weeks; these were pooled. To note about this clone: The antigen is not known.

This receptor was taken from an adult who received the AZD1222 COVID-19 vaccine. The source material was peripheral blood, sampled 28 days after the second AZD1222 dose. The chain couples TRBV30 to TRBJ1-2; D unclear. The CDR3 protein is CAWSAGNYGYTF. The DNA for the CDR3 is TGTGCCTGGAGTGCTGGAAACTATGGCTACACCTTC. The whole variable domain, filled in from reference TRBV30 and TRBJ1-2, reads SQTIHQWPATLVQPVGSPLSLECTVEGTSNPNLYWYRQAAGRGLQLLFYSVGIGQISSEVPQNLSASRPQDRQFILSSKKLLLSDSGFYLCAWSAGNYGYTFGSGTRLTVV.